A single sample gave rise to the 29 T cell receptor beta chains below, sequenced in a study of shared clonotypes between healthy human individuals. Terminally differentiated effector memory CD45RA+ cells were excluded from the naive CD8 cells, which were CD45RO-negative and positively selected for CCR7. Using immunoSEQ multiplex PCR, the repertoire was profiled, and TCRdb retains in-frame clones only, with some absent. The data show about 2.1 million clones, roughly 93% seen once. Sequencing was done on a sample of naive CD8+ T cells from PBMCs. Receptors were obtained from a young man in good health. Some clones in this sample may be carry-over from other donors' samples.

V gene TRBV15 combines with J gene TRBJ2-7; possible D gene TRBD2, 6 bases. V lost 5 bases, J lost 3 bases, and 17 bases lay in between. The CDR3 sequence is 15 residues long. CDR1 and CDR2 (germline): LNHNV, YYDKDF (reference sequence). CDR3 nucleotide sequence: TGTGCCACCAGCCTATCGGGAGAGGCTAGCTACGAGCAGTACTTC. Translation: CATSLSGEASYEQYF.

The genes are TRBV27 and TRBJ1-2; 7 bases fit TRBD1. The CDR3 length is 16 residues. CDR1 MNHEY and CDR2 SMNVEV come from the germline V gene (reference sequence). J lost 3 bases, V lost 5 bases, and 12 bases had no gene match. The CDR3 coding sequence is TGTGCCAGCAGTCCAAATCAGGGGGTAGCAGACTATGGCTACACCTTC. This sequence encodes CASSPNQGVADYGYTF.

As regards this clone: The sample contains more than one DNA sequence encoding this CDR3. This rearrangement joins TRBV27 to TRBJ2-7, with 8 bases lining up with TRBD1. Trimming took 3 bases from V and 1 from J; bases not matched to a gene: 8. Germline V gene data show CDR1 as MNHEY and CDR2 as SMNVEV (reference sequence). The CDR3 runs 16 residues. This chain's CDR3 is CASSFSAGQASYEQYF. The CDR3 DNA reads TGTGCCAGCAGTTTTTCGGCGGGACAGGCTTCCTACGAGCAGTACTTC.

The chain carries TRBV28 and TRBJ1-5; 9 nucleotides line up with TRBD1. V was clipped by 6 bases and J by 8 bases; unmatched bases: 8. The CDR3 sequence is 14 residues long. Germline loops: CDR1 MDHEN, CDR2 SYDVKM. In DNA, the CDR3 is TGTGCCAGCAGCCAAGGACAGGGGTTGGAGCCCCAGCATTTT. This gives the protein CASSQGQGLEPQHF.

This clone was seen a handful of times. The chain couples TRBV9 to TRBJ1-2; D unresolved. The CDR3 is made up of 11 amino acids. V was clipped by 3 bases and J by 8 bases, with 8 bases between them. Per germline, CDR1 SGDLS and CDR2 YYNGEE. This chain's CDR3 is CASSAGPGYTF. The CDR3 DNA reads TGTGCCAGCAGCGCAGGTCCGGGCTACACCTTC.

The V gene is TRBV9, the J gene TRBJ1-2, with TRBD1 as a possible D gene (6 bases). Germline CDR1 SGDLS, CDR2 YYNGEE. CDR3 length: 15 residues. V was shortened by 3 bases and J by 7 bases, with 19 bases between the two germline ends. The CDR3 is CASSANGVRGAGYTF. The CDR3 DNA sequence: TGTGCCAGCAGCGCCAACGGGGTACGGGGGGCTGGCTACACCTTC.

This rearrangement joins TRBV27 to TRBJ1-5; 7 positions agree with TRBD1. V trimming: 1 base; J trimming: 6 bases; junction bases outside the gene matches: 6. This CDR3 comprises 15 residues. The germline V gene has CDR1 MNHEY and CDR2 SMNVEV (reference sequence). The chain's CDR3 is CASSLLEGAGQPQHF. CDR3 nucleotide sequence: TGTGCCAGCAGTTTATTGGAGGGGGCGGGTCAGCCCCAGCATTTT.

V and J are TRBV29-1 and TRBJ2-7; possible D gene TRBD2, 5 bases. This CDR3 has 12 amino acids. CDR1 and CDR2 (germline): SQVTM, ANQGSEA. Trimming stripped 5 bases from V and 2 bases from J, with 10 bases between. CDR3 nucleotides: TGCAGCGTTATGACTATAACCTACGAGCAGTACTTC. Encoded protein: CSVMTITYEQYF.

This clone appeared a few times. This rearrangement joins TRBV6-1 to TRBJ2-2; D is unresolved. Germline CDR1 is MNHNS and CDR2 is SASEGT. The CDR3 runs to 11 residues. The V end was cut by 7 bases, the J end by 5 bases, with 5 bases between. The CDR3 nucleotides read TGTGCCAGCACGGAAACCGGGGAGCTGTTTTTT. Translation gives CASTETGELFF.

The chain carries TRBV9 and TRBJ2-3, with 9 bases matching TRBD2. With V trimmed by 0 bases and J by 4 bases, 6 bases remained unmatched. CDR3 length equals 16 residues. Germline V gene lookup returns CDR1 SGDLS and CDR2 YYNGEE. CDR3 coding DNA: TGTGCCAGCAGCGTAGAGGGTAGCGGGAGCGCAGATACGCAGTATTTT. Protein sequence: CASSVEGSGSADTQYF.

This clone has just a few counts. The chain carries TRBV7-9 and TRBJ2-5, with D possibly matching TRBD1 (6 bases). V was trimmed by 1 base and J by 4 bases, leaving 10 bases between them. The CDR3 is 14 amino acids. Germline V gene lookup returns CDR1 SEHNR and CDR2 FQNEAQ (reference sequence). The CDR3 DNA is TGTGCCAGCAGCTTAGTACAGGGTGGAGAGACCCAGTACTTC. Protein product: CASSLVQGGETQYF.

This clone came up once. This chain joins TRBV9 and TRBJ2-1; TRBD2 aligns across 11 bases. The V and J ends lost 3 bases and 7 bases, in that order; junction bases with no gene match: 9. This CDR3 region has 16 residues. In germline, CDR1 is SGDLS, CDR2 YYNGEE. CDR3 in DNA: TGTGCCAGCAGCGACCTAGCGGGAGGAGGGAGGAATGAGCAGTTCTTC. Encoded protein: CASSDLAGGGRNEQFF.

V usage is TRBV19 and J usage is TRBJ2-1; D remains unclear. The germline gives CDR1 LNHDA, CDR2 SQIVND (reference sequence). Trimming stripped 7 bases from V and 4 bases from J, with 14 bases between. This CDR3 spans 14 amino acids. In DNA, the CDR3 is TGTGCCAGTAAATCGTTCTCAGAATACAATGAGCAGTTCTTC. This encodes CASKSFSEYNEQFF.

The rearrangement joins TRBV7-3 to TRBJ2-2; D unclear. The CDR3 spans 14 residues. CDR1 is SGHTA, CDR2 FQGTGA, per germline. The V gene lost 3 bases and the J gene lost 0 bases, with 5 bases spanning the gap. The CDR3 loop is CASSLGTNTGELFF. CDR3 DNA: TGTGCCAGCAGCTTGGGAACGAACACCGGGGAGCTGTTTTTT.

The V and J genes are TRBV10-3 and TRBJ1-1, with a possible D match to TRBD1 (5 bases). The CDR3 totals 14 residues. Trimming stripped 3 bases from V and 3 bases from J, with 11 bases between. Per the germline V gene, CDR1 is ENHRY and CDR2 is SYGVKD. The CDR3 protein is CAISDSGGDTEAFF. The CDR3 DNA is TGTGCCATCAGTGACAGCGGGGGGGACACTGAAGCTTTCTTT.

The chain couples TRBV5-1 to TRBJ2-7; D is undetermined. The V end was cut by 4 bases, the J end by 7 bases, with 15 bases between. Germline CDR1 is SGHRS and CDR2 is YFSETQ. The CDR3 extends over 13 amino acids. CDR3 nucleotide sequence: TGCGCCAGCAGCCAGGACGCGCCTTGGGAGCAGTACTTC. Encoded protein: CASSQDAPWEQYF.

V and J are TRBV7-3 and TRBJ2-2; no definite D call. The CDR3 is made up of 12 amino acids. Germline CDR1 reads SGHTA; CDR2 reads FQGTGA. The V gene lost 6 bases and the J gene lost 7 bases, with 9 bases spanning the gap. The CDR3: CASSLVVGELFF. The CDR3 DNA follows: TGTGCCAGCAGTTTGGTGGTCGGGGAGCTGTTTTTT.

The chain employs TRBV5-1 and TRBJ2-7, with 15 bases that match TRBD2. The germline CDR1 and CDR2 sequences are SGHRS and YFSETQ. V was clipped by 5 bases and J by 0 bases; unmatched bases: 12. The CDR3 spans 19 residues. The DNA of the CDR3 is TGCGCCAGCAGATATGAAGGACTAGCGGGAGGGAGGAGCTCCTACGAGCAGTACTTC. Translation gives CASRYEGLAGGRSSYEQYF.

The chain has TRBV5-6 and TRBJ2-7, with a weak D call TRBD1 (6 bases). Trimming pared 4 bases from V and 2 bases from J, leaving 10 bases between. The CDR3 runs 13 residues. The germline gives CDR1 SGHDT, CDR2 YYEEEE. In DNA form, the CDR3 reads TGTGCCAGCAGCCGGGACAAGGCCTACGAGCAGTACTTC. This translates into CASSRDKAYEQYF.

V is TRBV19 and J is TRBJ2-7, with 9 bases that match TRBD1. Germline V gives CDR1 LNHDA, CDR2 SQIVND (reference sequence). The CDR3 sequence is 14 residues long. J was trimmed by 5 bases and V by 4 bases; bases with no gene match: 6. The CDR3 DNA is TGTGCCAGTAGTACATCGACAGGGGGGCACGAGCAGTACTTC. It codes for CASSTSTGGHEQYF.

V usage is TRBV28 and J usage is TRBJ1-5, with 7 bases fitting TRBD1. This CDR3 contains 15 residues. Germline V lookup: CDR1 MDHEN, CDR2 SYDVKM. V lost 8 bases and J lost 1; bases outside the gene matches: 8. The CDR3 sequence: CASDTEGQSNQPQHF. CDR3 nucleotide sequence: TGTGCCAGCGACACTGAGGGACAGAGCAATCAGCCCCAGCATTTT.

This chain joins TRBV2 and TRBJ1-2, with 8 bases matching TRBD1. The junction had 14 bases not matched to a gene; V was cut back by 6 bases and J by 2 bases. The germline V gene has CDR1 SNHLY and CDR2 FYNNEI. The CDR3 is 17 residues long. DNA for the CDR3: TGTGCCAGCAGACCCTTATTTGGACAGGGTGAGAACTATGGCTACACCTTC. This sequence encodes CASRPLFGQGENYGYTF.

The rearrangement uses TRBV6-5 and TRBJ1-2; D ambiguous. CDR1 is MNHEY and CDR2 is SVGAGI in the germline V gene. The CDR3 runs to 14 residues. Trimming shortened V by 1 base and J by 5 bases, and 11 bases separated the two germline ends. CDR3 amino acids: CASSYFPSLYGYTF. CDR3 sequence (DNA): TGTGCCAGCAGTTACTTCCCCTCTCTTTATGGCTACACCTTC.

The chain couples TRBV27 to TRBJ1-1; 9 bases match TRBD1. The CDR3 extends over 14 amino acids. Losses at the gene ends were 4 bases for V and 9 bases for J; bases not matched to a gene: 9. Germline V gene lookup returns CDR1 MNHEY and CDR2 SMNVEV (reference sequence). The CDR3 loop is CASSWGGTGTKAFF. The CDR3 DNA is TGTGCCAGCAGTTGGGGGGGGACAGGGACGAAAGCTTTCTTT.

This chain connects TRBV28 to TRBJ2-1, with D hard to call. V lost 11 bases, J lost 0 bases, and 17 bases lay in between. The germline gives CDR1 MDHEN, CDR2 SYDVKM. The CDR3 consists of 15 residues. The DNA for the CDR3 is TGTGCCGCCCGCGGCCGGGCCAGCTCCTACAATGAGCAGTTCTTC. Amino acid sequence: CAARGRASSYNEQFF.

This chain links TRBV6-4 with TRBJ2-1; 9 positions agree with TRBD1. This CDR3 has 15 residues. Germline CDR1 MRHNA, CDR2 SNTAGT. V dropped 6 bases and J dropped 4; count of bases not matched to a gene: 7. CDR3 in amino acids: CASSDGTGRYNEQFF. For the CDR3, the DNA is TGTGCCAGCAGCGACGGGACAGGGAGGTACAATGAGCAGTTCTTC.

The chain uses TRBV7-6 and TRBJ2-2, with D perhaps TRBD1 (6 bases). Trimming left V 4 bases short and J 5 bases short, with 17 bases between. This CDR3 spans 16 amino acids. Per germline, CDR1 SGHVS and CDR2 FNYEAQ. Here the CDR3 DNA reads TGTGCCAGCAGCTCGCCGACAGGAAGAGGAACCGGGGAGCTGTTTTTT. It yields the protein CASSSPTGRGTGELFF.

The chain's CDR3 is CASRPNLQGVGYGYTF. The CDR3 DNA follows: TGTGCCAGCAGGCCCAATCTACAGGGAGTTGGGTATGGCTACACCTTC. The rearrangement joins TRBV28 to TRBJ1-2; tentative D call: TRBD1 (6 bases). V was shortened by 6 bases and J by 5 bases, with 22 bases between the two germline ends. Germline values: CDR1 MDHEN, CDR2 SYDVKM. The CDR3 is 16 residues long.

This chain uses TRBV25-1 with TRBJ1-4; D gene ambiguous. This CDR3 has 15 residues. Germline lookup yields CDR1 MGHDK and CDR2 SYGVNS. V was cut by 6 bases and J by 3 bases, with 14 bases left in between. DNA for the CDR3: TGTGCCAGCAGCGACCCCCAGGATTCTAATGAAAAACTGTTTTTT. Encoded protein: CASSDPQDSNEKLFF.